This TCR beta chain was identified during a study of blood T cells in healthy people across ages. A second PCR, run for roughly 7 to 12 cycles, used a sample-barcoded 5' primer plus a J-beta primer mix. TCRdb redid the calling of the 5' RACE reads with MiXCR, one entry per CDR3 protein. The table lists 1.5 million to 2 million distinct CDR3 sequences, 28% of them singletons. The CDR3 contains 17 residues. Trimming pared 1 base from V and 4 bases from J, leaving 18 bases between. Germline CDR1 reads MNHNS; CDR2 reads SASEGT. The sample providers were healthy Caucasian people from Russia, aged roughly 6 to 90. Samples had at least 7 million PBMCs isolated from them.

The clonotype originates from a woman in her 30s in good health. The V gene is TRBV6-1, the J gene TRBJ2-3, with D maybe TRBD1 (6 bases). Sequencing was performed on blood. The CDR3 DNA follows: TGTGCCAGCAGTGAAGTGAGGATCAGGAAGGGGGCAGATACGCAGTATTTT. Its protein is CASSEVRIRKGADTQYF.